This T cell receptor beta chain comes out of a study of T cell responses to AZD1222 COVID-19 vaccine (dated by TCRdb to the early 2020s). As for the study more broadly: TCR sequencing covered about 230 trial participants: roughly 200 given two doses of AZD1222 and 26 given two doses of MenACWY control vaccine. Enrollment into the trials was organized by age into subgroups of 18-55, 56-69 and 70-plus years, and those subgroups contained roughly 150, 30 and 60 TCR-sequenced participants, respectively.

The investigation overall reported the following: Reportedly, almost half of the unique spike-specific TCRs recognized epitopes lying outside the regions that are mutated in the B.1.351 and B.1.1.7 variants. Because no samples from the day 14 peak response were available, repertoires could be characterized only after the peak T cell response. Participants were mostly white British, with more females than males. The authors suggested clonal diversity may have been underestimated. In the small 56-69-year group, the increase in depth fell short of significance, most likely because of low power. Only 5 to 7 AZD1222 recipients were SARS-CoV-2 seropositive at baseline, limiting conclusions about previously exposed vaccinees. After two AZD1222 doses, both the breadth and the depth of spike-specific TCRs were significantly higher than at day 0 and than in MenACWY recipients. The whole spike protein was spanned by vaccine-associated CD4 TCRs, and dominant responses were seen in regions 160-218 and 743-854.

The CDR3 regions of human TCRbeta chains were analyzed by immunosequencing. The authors processed their data as follows. Repertoire TCRs were checked for matches against a reference library of SARS-CoV-2-specific TCRs that had been generated using the MIRA antigen-specificity platform. Breadth meant the fraction of unique TCRs that were SARS-CoV-2-associated, whereas depth meant the fraction of total T cells that were SARS-CoV-2-associated. Using the MIRA data, each spike-specific TCR was mapped to the spike region that the TCR reacts to and placed in a CD4 or CD8 class. Log10-transformed breadth and depth values were compared by one-way ANOVA with Sidak's multiple comparisons tests. Entries here come from immuneACCESS through TCRdb and include only in-frame sequences with V and J called. Some clones fail to appear in such tables; in the studies checked, an unresolved V gene covers under half of the shortfall, and the cause of the remainder is unknown. The DNA gave D and trimming, while V, J and clone size come from that table. The sample contains 89,000 or so clones, approximately 90% of them found a single time. Of the sample, roughly 11% falls within the top ten clones.

According to the germline V gene (reference sequence), CDR1 reads MNHNY and CDR2 reads SVGAGI. V and J lose 7 bases and 1 base, and a span of 10 bases separates them. The CDR3 contains 13 residues, cysteine and phenylalanine counted. The read is trimmed to its CDR3 DNA, 39 bases read in frame from base 1. In the paper's terms, the time point label means: about 28 days (+/-7) after the second vaccine dose. AZD1222 recipients given second doses at about 4 weeks or at about 12 weeks were pooled, since spike-specific TCR depth and breadth were not found to differ between the two schedules. The vaccinee samples were drawn from two UK trials, COV001 and COV002, one of which was a single-blind randomized controlled phase 2/3 trial testing AZD1222 (ChAdOx1 nCoV-19) in healthy adults. Trial participant PBMC samples were collected at day 0 and day 28 after the second dose for TCRbeta chain sequencing. With regard to this clone: Its antigen is currently not known. Base quality data are lacking; no much larger clone is found one base away.

The TCR originated in an adult who received the AZD1222 COVID-19 vaccine. The sample was peripheral blood, taken 28 days after the second AZD1222 dose. Rearrangement joined TRBV6-6 to TRBJ1-1; TRBD1 could be the D gene, as 6 bases match. In nucleotide form, the sequence is TGTGCCAGCAAAACAGGGACGAACACTGAAGCTTTCTTT. Its amino acids are CASKTGTNTEAFF.